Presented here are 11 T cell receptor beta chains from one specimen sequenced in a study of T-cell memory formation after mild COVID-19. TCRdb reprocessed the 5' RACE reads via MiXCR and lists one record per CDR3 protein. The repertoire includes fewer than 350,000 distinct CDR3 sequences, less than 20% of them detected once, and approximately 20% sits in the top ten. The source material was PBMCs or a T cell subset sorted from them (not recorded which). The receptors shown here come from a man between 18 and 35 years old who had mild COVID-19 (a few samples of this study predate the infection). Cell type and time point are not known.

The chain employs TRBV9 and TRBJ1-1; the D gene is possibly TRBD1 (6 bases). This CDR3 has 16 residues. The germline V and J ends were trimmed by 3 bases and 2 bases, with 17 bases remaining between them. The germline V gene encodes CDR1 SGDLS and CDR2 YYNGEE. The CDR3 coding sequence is TGTGCCAGCAGCGCGTTTGACGGGGGCATAAACACTGAAGCTTTCTTT. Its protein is CASSAFDGGINTEAFF.

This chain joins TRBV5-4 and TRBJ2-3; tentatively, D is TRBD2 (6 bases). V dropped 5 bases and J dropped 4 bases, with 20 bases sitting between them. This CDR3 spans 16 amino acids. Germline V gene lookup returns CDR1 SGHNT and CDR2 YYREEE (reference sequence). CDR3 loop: CASSGAGQGGPDTQYF. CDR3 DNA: TGTGCCAGCAGTGGGGCTGGCCAGGGAGGCCCAGATACGCAGTATTTT. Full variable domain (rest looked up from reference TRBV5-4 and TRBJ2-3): ETGVTQSPTHLIKTRGQQVTLRCSSQSGHNTVSWYQQALGQGPQFIFQYYREEENGRGNFPPRFSGLQFPNYSSELNVNALELDDSALYLCASSGAGQGGPDTQYFGPGTRLTVL.

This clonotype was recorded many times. In DNA form, the CDR3 reads TGCAGCGTTGAAGGGCCAAGGTCCCCATCCTACAATGAGCAGTTCTTC. Its translation: CSVEGPRSPSYNEQFF. This chain links TRBV29-1 with TRBJ2-1; D not certain. The ends were cut back, 1 base at V and 1 base at J, with 14 bases in the middle. Germline CDR1 and CDR2: SQVTM and ANQGSEA. This CDR3 region has 16 residues.

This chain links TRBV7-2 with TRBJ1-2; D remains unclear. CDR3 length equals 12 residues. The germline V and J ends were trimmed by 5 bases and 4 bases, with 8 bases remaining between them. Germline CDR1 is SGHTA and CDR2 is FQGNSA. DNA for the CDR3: TGTGCCAGCAGCCGGGAGTTCTATGGCTACACCTTC. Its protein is CASSREFYGYTF.

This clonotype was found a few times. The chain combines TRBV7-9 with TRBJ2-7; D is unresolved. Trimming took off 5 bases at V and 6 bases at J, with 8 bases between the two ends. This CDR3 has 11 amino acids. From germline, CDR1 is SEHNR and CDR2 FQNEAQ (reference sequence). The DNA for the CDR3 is TGTGCCAGCAGCCGTAGTTCCGAGCAGTACTTC. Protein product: CASSRSSEQYF.

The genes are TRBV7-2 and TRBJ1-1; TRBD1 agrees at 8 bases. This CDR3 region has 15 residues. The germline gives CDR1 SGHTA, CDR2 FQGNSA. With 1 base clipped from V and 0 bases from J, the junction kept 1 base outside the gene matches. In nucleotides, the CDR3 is TGTGCCAGCAGCTTAGGGACAGGGATGAACACTGAAGCTTTCTTT. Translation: CASSLGTGMNTEAFF.

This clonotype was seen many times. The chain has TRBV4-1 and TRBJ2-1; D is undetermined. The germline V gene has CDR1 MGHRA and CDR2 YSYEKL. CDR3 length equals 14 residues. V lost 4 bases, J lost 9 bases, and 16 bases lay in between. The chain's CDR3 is CASSRPMQAGEQFF. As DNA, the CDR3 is TGCGCCAGCAGCCGACCCATGCAGGCCGGTGAGCAGTTCTTC.

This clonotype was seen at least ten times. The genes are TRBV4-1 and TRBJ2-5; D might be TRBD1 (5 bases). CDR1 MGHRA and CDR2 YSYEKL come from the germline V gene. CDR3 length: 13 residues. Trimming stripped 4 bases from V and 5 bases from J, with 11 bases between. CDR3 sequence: CASSPRARETQYF. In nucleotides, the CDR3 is TGCGCCAGCAGCCCCAGGGCGAGGGAGACCCAGTACTTC.

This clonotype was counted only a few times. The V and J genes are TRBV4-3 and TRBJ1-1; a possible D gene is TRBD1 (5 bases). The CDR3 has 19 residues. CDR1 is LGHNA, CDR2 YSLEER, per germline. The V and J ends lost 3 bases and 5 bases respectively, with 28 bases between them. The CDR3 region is CASSQRTKLFGGFGTEAFF. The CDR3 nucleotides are TGCGCCAGCAGCCAGAGGACAAAGCTATTCGGGGGATTTGGGACTGAAGCTTTCTTT.

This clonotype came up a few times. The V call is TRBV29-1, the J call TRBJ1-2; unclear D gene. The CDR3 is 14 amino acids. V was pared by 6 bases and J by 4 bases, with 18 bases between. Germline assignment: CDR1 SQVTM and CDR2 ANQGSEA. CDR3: CSVRSGPLLYGYTF. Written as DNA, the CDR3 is TGCAGCGTGAGATCAGGACCGTTACTCTATGGCTACACCTTC.

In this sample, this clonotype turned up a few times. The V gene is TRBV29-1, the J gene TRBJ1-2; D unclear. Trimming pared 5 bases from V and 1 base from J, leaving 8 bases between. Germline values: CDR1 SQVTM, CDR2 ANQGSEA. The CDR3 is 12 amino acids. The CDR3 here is CSVSENNYGYTF. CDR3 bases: TGCAGCGTTTCCGAGAATAACTATGGCTACACCTTC.